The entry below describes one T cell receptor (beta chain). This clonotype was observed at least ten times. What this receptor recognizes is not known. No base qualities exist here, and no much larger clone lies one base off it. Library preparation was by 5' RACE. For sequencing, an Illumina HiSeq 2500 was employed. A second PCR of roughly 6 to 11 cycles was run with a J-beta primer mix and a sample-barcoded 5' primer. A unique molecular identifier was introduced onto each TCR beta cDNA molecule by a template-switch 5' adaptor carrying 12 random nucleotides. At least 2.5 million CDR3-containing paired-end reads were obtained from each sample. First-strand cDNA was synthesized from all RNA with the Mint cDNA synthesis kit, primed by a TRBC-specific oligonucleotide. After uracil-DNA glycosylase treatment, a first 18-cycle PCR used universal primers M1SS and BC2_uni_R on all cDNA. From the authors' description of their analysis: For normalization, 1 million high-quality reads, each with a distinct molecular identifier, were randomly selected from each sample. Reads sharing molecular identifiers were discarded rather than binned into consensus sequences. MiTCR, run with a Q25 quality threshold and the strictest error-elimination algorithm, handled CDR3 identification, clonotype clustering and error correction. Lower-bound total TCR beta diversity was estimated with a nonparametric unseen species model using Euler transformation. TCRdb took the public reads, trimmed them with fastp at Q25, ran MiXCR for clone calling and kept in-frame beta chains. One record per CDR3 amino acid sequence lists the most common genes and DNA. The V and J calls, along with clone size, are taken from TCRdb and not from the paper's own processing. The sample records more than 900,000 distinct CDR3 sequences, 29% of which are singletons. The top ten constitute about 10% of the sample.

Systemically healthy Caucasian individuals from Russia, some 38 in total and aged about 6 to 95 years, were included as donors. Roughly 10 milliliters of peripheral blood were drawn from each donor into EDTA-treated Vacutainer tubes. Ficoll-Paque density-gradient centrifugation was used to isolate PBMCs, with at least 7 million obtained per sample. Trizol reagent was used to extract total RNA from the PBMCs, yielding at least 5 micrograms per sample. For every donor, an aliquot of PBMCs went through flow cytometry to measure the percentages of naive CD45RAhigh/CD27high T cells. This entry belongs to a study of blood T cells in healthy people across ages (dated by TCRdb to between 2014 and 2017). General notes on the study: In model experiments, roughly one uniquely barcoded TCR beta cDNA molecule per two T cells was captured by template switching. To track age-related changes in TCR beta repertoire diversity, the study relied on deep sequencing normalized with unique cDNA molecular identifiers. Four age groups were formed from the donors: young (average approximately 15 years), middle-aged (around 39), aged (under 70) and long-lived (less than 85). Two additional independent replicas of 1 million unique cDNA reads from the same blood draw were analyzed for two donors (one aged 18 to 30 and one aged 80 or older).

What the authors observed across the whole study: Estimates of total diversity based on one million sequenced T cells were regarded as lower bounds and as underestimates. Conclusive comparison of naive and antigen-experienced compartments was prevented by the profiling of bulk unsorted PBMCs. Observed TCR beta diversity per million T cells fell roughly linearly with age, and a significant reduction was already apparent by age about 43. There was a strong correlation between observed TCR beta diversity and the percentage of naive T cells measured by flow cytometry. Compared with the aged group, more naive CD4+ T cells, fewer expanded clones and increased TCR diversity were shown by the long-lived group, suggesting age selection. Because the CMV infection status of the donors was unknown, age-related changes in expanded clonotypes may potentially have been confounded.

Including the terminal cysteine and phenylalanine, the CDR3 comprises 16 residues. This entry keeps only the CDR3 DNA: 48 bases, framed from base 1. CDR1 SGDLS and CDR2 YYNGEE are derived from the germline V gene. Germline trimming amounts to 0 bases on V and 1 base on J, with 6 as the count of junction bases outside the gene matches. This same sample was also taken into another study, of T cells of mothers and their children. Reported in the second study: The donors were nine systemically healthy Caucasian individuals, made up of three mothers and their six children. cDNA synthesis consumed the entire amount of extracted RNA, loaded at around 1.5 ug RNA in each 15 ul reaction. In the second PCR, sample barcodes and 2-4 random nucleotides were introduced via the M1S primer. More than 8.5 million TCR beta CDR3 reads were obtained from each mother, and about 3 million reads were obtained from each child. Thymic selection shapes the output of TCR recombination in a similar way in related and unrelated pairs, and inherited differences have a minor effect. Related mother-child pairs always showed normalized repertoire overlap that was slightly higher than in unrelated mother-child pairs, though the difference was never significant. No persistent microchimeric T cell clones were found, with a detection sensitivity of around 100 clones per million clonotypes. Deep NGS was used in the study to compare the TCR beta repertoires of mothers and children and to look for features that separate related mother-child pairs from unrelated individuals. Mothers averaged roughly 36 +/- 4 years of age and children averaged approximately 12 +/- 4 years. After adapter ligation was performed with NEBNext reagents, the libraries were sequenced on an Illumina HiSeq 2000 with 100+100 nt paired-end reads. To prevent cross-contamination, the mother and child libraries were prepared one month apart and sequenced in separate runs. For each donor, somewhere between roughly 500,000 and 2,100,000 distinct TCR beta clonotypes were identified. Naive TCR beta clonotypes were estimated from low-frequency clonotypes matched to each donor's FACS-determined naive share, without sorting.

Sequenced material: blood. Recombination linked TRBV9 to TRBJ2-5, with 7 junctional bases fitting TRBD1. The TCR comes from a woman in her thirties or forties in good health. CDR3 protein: CASSVVPGQAQETQYF. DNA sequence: TGTGCCAGCAGCGTAGTCCCTGGACAGGCCCAAGAGACCCAGTACTTC.